Presented here are 7 T cell receptor beta chains from one specimen sequenced in a study of regulatory T cells in long-lasting Graves disease. Researchers made TCR beta libraries by using iRepertoire HTBI primers and running Arm-PCR on CDR3 regions. One entry per CDR3 protein, called by TCRdb with MiXCR from the multiplex PCR reads. Of approximately 480,000 distinct CDR3 sequences listed, 15% to 20% are singletons. As to time point: newly diagnosed GD, antithyroid drugs for less than 3 months. Following extraction of RNA from PBMCs, that RNA was used to make the TCR library. The sample was also reused in another study, on T cells in Graves' hyperthyroidism and ophthalmopathy.

Sequenced material: peripheral blood mononuclear cells (PBMCs), taken at new diagnosis, from a patient treated with antithyroid drugs. The receptors stem from a man in his forties with Graves disease.

This chain joins TRBV6-2 or TRBV6-3 and TRBJ1-1, with a weak D call TRBD1 (6 bases). Germline V gene lookup returns CDR1 MNHEY and CDR2 SVGEGT. The CDR3 totals 14 residues. V was cut by 6 bases and J by 5 bases, with 16 bases left in between. The CDR3 sequence: CASREGERGTEAFF. The CDR3 DNA follows: TGTGCCAGCAGGGAAGGGGAGAGGGGGACTGAAGCTTTCTTT.

V usage is TRBV29-1 and J usage is TRBJ2-2; a weak D match, TRBD1 (6 bases). The CDR3 contains 14 residues. Germline CDR1 is SQVTM and CDR2 is ANQGSEA. V shed 4 bases and J shed 0 bases, with 9 bases lying between them. The DNA of the CDR3 is TGCAGCGTTGCGAACAGGGCGAACACCGGGGAGCTGTTTTTT. Its translation is CSVANRANTGELFF.

This clonotype has a count of ten or more. V gene TRBV20-1 combines with J gene TRBJ1-1; D call uncertain. V was trimmed by 4 bases and J by 5 bases, leaving 8 bases between them. CDR1 and CDR2 (germline): DFQATT, SNEGSKA (reference sequence). This CDR3 spans 11 amino acids. Here the CDR3 DNA reads TGCAGTGCTAAGGAGAAGACTGAAGCTTTCTTT. Its protein product is CSAKEKTEAFF.

This clonotype occurred a few times. The chain joins TRBV7-9 to TRBJ2-7; D unclear. This CDR3 has 16 residues. V lost 2 bases and J lost 5, with 19 bases in between. CDR1 is SEHNR, CDR2 FQNEAQ, per germline (reference sequence). In nucleotides, the CDR3 is TGTGCCAGCAGCTTAACGGGTCCCATTACGACCCACGAGCAGTACTTC. This codes for CASSLTGPITTHEQYF.

The chain recombines TRBV5-4 with TRBJ2-7; tentative D call: TRBD1 (5 bases). The CDR3 consists of 15 residues. V lost 3 bases to trimming and J lost 1 base, with 14 bases between them. CDR1 is SGHNT and CDR2 is YYREEE in the germline V gene (reference sequence). The CDR3 DNA follows: TGTGCCAGCAGCTCGACAGCATTAGGGTCCTACGAGCAGTACTTC. Protein: CASSSTALGSYEQYF.

There are many counts of this clonotype. This chain uses TRBV12-3 or TRBV12-4 with TRBJ1-2, with 7 nucleotides matching TRBD1. V lost 2 bases and J lost 8; bases outside the gene matches: 5. The CDR3 length is 13 residues. The CDR3 DNA is TGTGCCAGCAGTTTAATCAGGGGGAGCGGCTACACCTTC. This translates into CASSLIRGSGYTF.

There are a few counts of this clonotype. The chain links TRBV6-2 or TRBV6-3 to TRBJ2-7; 9 nucleotides align to TRBD2. Per the germline V gene, CDR1 is MNHEY and CDR2 is SVGEGT. After removal of 0 bases from V and 4 bases from J, the junction contained 1 base not matched to a gene. The CDR3 length is 14 residues. In DNA, the CDR3 is TGTGCCAGCAGTTACTCGACTAGCGGATACGAGCAGTACTTC. This codes for CASSYSTSGYEQYF.